Below, 3 T cell receptor beta chains from the same sample are listed, as sequenced in a study of spatial heterogeneity in lung cancer (dated by TCRdb to between 2018 and 2020). Library preparation used 5' RACE. TCRdb lists the instrument as NextSeq 500. Using fastp at Q25 and MiXCR, TCRdb reprocessed the public reads and kept productive beta chains. Rows are combined by CDR3 protein, so each entry shows the most common genes and DNA. Here the sample has just over 75,000 distinct CDR3 sequences; around 7.3% occur a single time. Of the sample, 6% to 7% is held by the ten largest clones. The time point tag for this specimen amounts to: sample taken at primary tumor resection. The source material was PBMCs, sampled at surgery. These receptor sequences come from a male donor with early-stage non-small cell lung cancer.

The rearrangement joins TRBV20-1 to TRBJ2-1, with 8 bases that match TRBD2. Germline V gives CDR1 DFQATT, CDR2 SNEGSKA (reference sequence). CDR3 length: 14 amino acids. J gave up 6 bases and V 5 bases, and 9 bases lay outside the gene matches. For the CDR3, the DNA is TGCAGTGCTCGACGAGGTAGCGGGACCAATGAGCAGTTCTTC. It is translated as CSARRGSGTNEQFF.

Ten or more counts support this clonotype. The V call is TRBV2, the J call TRBJ2-5; D call uncertain. Trimming took off 3 bases at V and 5 bases at J, with 16 bases between the two ends. The CDR3 has 15 residues. Germline CDR1 reads SNHLY; CDR2 reads FYNNEI. DNA of the CDR3: TGTGCCAGCAGTGAGGTCGGCTCCAAAGCGGAGACCCAGTACTTC. Translating it yields CASSEVGSKAETQYF.

This clonotype turned up a few times. V gene TRBV6-1 combines with J gene TRBJ1-5; perhaps TRBD1 as D (5 bases). The CDR3 is made up of 15 amino acids. In germline, CDR1 is MNHNS, CDR2 SASEGT. Trimming left V 0 bases short and J 2 bases short, with 8 bases between. The CDR3 bases are TGTGCCAGCAGTGAAGCCCAGGGCGGCAATCAGCCCCAGCATTTT. Protein: CASSEAQGGNQPQHF.